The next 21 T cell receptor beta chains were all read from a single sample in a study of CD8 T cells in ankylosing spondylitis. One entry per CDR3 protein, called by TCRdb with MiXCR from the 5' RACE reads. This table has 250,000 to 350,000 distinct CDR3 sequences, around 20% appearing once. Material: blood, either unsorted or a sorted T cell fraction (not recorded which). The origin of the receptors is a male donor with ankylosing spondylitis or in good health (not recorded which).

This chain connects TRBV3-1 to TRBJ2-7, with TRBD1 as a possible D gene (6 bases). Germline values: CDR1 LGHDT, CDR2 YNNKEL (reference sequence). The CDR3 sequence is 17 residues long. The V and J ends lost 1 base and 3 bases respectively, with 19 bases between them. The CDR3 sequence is CASSQGAKAGDFYEQYV. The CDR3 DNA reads TGTGCCAGCAGCCAAGGGGCTAAGGCAGGGGATTTCTACGAGCAGTACGTC.

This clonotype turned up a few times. CDR3 region: CASSLVRGRATKDTQYF. As DNA, the CDR3 is TGCGCCAGCAGCTTGGTTCGGGGGAGGGCCACCAAAGATACGCAGTATTTT. This chain uses TRBV5-1 with TRBJ2-3; 7 bases are a match to TRBD2. Germline loops: CDR1 SGHRS, CDR2 YFSETQ. The CDR3 contains 17 residues. V trimming: 0 bases; J trimming: 5 bases; junction bases outside the gene matches: 12.

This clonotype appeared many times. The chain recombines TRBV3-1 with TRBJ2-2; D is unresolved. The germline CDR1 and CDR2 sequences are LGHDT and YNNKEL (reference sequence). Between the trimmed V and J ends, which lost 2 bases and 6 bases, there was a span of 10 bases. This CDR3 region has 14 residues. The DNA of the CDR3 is TGTGCCAGCAGCCAAATGTGGGCGTCCGGGGAGCTGTTTTTT. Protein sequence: CASSQMWASGELFF.

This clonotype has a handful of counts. The DNA for the CDR3 is TGCAGTGCTAGAGAGCCTAGTGGCGGGGAGCTGTTTTTT. Translated: CSAREPSGGELFF. The J gene is TRBJ2-2, the V gene TRBV20-1; D uncertain. Germline values: CDR1 DFQATT, CDR2 SNEGSKA (reference sequence). The ends were cut back, 0 bases at V and 7 bases at J, with 9 bases in the middle. The CDR3 is 13 residues long.

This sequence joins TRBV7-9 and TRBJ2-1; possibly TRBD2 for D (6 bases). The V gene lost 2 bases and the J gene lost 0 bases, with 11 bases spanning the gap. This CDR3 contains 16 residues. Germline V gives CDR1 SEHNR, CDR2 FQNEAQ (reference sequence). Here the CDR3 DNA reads TGTGCCAGCAGCTTACCCGACGGGAGCTCCTACAATGAGCAGTTCTTC. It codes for CASSLPDGSSYNEQFF. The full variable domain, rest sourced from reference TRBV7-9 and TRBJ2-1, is DTGVSQNPRHKITKRGQNVTFRCDPISEHNRLYWYRQTLGQGPEFLTYFQNEAQLEKSRLLSDRFSAERPKGSFSTLEIQRTEQGDSAMYLCASSLPDGSSYNEQFFGPGTRLTVL.

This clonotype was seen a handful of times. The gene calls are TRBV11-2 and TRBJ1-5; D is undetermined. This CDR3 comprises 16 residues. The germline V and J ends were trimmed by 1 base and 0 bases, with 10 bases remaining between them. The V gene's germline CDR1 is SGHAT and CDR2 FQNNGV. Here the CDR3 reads CASSLGPAYSNQPQHF. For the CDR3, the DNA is TGTGCCAGCAGCTTAGGGCCCGCGTATAGCAATCAGCCCCAGCATTTT.

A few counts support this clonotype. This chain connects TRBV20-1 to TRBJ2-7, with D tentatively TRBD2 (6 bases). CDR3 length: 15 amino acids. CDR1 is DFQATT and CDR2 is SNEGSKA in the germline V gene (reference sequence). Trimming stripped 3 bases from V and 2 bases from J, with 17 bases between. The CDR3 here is CSASFPAGSTYEQYV. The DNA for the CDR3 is TGCAGTGCTAGTTTCCCGGCGGGGAGTACCTACGAGCAGTACGTC.

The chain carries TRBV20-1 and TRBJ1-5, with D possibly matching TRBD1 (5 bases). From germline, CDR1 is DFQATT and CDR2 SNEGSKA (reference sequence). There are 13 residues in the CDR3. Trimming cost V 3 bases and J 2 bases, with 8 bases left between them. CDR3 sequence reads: CSARPGRNQPQHF. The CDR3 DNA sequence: TGCAGTGCTAGGCCGGGGCGCAATCAGCCCCAGCATTTT.

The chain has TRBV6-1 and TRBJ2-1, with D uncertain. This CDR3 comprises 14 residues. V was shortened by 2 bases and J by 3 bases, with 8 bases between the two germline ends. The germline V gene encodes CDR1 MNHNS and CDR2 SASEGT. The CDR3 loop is CASSERANYNEQFF. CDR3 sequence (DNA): TGTGCCAGCAGTGAAAGGGCCAACTACAATGAGCAGTTCTTC.

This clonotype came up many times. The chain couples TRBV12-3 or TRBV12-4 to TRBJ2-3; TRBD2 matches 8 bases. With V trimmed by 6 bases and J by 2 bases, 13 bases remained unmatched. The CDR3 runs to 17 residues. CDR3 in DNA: TGTGCCAGCAGACGCGGGTGGAGCGGGGGATTCACAGATACGCAGTATTTT. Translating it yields CASRRGWSGGFTDTQYF.

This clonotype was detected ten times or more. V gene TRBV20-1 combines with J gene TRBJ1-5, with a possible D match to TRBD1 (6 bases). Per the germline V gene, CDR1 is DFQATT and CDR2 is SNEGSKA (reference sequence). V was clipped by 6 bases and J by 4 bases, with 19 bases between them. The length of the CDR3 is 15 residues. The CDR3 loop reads CSAPNLRGGNQPQHF. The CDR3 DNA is TGCAGTGCACCCAATCTGAGAGGGGGGAATCAGCCCCAGCATTTT.

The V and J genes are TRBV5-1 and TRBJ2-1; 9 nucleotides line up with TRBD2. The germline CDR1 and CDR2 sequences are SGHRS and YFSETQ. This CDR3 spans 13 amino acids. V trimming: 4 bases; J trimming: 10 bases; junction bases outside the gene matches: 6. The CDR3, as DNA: TGCGCCAGCAGCCAGGGACTAGCAGGGGAGCAGTTCTTC. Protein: CASSQGLAGEQFF.

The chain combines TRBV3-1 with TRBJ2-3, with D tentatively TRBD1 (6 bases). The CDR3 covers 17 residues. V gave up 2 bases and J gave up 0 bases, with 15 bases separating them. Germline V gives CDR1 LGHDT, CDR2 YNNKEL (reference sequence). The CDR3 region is CASSQRGWAGSTDTQYF. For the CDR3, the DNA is TGTGCCAGCAGCCAAAGGGGGTGGGCAGGGAGCACAGATACGCAGTATTTT.

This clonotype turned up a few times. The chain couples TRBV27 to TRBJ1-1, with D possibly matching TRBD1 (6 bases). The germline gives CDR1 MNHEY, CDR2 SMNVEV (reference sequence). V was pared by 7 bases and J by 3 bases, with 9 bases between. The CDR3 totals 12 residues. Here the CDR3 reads CASKTGYTEAFF. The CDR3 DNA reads TGTGCCAGCAAAACAGGGTACACTGAAGCTTTCTTT.

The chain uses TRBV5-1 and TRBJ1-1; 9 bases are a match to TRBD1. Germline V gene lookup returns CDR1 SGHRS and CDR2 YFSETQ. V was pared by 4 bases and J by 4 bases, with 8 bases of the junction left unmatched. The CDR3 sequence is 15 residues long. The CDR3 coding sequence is TGCGCCAGCAGCCCCACGGACAGGGGTAGCACTGAAGCTTTCTTT. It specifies CASSPTDRGSTEAFF.

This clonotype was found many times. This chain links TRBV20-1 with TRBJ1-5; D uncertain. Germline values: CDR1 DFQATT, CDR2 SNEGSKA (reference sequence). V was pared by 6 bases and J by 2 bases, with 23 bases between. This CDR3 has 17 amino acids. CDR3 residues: CSAPEVVAVPGNQPQHF. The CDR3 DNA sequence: TGCAGTGCCCCCGAGGTCGTCGCCGTTCCGGGCAATCAGCCCCAGCATTTT.

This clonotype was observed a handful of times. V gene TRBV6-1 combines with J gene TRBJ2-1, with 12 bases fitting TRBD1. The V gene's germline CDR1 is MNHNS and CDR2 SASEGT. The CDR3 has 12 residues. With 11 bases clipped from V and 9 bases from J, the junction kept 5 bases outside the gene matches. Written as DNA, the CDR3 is TGTGCCTCGGGACAGGGGGCGGGTGAGCAGTTCTTC. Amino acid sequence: CASGQGAGEQFF.

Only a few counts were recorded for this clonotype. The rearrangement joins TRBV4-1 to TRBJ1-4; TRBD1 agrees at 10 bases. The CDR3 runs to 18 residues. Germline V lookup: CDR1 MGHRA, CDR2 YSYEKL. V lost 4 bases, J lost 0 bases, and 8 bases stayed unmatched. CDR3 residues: CASSPTRDRGATNEKLFF. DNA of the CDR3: TGCGCCAGCAGCCCCACCCGGGACAGGGGTGCAACTAATGAAAAACTGTTTTTT.

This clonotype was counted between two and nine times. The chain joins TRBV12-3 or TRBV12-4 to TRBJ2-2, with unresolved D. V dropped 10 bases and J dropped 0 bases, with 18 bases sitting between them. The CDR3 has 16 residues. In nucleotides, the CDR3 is TGTGCCACCAGCCATTGGGTCAAAGCGAACACCGGGGAGCTGTTTTTT. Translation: CATSHWVKANTGELFF.

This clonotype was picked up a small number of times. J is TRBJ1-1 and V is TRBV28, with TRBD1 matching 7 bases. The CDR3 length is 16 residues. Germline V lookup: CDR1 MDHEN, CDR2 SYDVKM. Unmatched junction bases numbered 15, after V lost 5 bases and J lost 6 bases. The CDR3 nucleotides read TGTGCCAGCAGTCCGGGACAGAGCCCCCCTCGTGCTGAAGCTTTCTTT. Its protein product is CASSPGQSPPRAEAFF.

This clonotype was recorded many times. The CDR3 DNA reads TGCAGTGCTAGGCCGACCGGGACACCCTATGGCTACACCTTC. It translates to CSARPTGTPYGYTF. The chain carries TRBV20-1 and TRBJ1-2, with D perhaps matching TRBD1 (6 bases). CDR3 length: 14 amino acids. Germline CDR1 and CDR2: DFQATT and SNEGSKA (reference sequence). Trimming cost V 3 bases and J 4 bases, with 15 bases left between them.